A single T cell receptor (beta chain) is shown here with its context. This entry comes from a study of PD-1 blockade in classical Hodgkin lymphoma. Repertoires were generated with immunoSEQ multiplex PCR, while TCRdb's copy carries only in-frame clones and drops some. This repertoire shows approximately 10,000 clones, 84% found once; its top ten account for 30% to 40%. Each patient's relapse followed autologous stem cell transplantation, and brentuximab vedotin exposure varied. It was by magnetic negative selection that CD8+ T cells were isolated from thawed PBMCs. The V gene's germline CDR1 is SGHVS and CDR2 FQNEAQ. V was clipped by 5 bases and J by 6 bases, with 17 bases between them. CDR3 length equals 14 residues.

V gene TRBV7-8 combines with J gene TRBJ2-7, with D possibly being TRBD2 (5 bases). Sample: CD8+ T cells from blood, taken at baseline. The origin of this receptor is a human donor with classical Hodgkin lymphoma. This chain's CDR3 is CASSRTGSWREQYF. The CDR3 bases are TGTGCCAGCAGCAGAACGGGATCCTGGCGCGAGCAGTACTTC. Drawing the rest from reference TRBV7-8 and TRBJ2-7, the complete variable domain is GAGVSQSPRYKVAKRGQDVALRCDPISGHVSLFWYQQALGQGPEFLTYFQNEAQLDKSGLPSDRFFAERPEGSVSTLKIQRTQQEDSAVYLCASSRTGSWREQYFGPGTRLTVT.